Below are 14 T cell receptor beta chains sequenced from a single sample in a study of blood T cell repertoires in COVID-19. TCRdb's copy holds only in-frame clones and misses some; the assay was immunoSEQ multiplex PCR. The repertoire holds around 80,000 clones, with approximately 85% as singletons. The sequenced material came from peripheral blood. The source is a man in his fifties or sixties with COVID-19, enrolled during active disease.

This clone was picked up many times. This chain connects TRBV28 to TRBJ2-1; possible D gene TRBD2, 6 bases. Per the germline V gene, CDR1 is MDHEN and CDR2 is SYDVKM. This CDR3 is built from 15 residues. The ends were cut back, 4 bases at V and 6 bases at J, with 16 bases in the middle. The chain's CDR3 is CASSSLAVEGNEQFF. Here the CDR3 DNA reads TGTGCCAGCAGTTCACTAGCAGTAGAAGGCAATGAGCAGTTCTTC. The complete variable domain, with remaining parts taken from reference TRBV28 and TRBJ2-1, reads DVKVTQSSRYLVKRTGEKVFLECVQDMDHENMFWYRQDPGLGLRLIYFSYDVKMKEKGDIPEGYSVSREKKERFSLILESASTNQTSMYLCASSSLAVEGNEQFFGPGTRLTVL.

The V call is TRBV30, the J call TRBJ1-3; D unresolved. This CDR3 is 11 amino acids long. From germline, CDR1 is GTSNPN and CDR2 SVGIG (reference sequence). V was pared by 5 bases and J by 7 bases, with 9 bases between. The CDR3 region has the DNA TGTGCCTGGTCGCCGGGGAACACCATATATTTT. Translated: CAWSPGNTIYF.

The chain employs TRBV7-9 and TRBJ1-2; 9 bases fit TRBD1. CDR1 and CDR2 from the germline V gene are SEHNR and FQNEAQ (reference sequence). This CDR3 has 14 amino acids. V was pared by 4 bases and J by 4 bases, with 4 bases of the junction left unmatched. This chain's CDR3 is CASSSTGGFYGYTF. In DNA form, the CDR3 reads TGTGCCAGCAGCTCTACAGGGGGCTTCTATGGCTACACCTTC. Supplemented by reference TRBV7-9 and TRBJ1-2, the full variable domain reads DTGVSQNPRHKITKRGQNVTFRCDPISEHNRLYWYRQTLGQGPEFLTYFQNEAQLEKSRLLSDRFSAERPKGSFSTLEIQRTEQGDSAMYLCASSSTGGFYGYTFGSGTRLTVV.

This clone was counted between two and nine times. The chain combines TRBV6-2 or TRBV6-3 with TRBJ2-3, with 7 bases matching TRBD2. This CDR3 spans 16 amino acids. With V trimmed by 0 bases and J by 0 bases, 3 bases remained unmatched. CDR1 and CDR2 (germline): MNHEY, SVGEGT. The DNA of the CDR3 is TGTGCCAGCAGTTACTCGACGCGGGAGAGCACAGATACGCAGTATTTT. Protein product: CASSYSTRESTDTQYF.

V gene TRBV20-1 combines with J gene TRBJ2-7, with D tentatively TRBD2 (7 bases). Looked up from germline, CDR1 is DFQATT and CDR2 is SNEGSKA (reference sequence). The CDR3 loop spans 11 amino acids. In DNA, the CDR3 is TGCAGCGGGGGGCATTTCGACGAGCAGTACTTC. It codes for CSGGHFDEQYF.

The V gene is TRBV4-1, the J gene TRBJ1-5; D is uncertain. The CDR3 contains 13 residues. CDR1 and CDR2 from the germline V gene are MGHRA and YSYEKL. Trimming removed 1 base from V and 8 bases from J, with 9 bases in between. CDR3 sequence: CASSQGPLEPQHF. DNA for the CDR3: TGCGCCAGCAGCCAAGGTCCACTTGAGCCCCAGCATTTT.

The chain employs TRBV18 and TRBJ2-1; tentatively, D is TRBD1 (5 bases). Trimming cost V 2 bases and J 0 bases, with 11 bases left between them. The V gene's germline CDR1 is KGHSH and CDR2 LQKENI. The length of the CDR3 is 16 residues. This CDR3 is CASSPWQGVSYNEQFF. The CDR3 nucleotides read TGTGCCAGCTCACCATGGCAGGGCGTCTCCTACAATGAGCAGTTCTTC.

Only one count was recorded for this clone. V gene TRBV28 combines with J gene TRBJ1-1; D might be TRBD1 (6 bases). Between the trimmed V and J ends, which lost 6 bases and 5 bases, there was a span of 19 bases. This CDR3 contains 15 residues. CDR1 MDHEN and CDR2 SYDVKM come from the germline V gene. The CDR3 loop is CASRITGQRGTEAFF. The CDR3, as DNA: TGTGCCAGCAGAATTACCGGACAAAGGGGGACTGAAGCTTTCTTT. Complete variable domain (other parts from reference TRBV28 and TRBJ1-1): DVKVTQSSRYLVKRTGEKVFLECVQDMDHENMFWYRQDPGLGLRLIYFSYDVKMKEKGDIPEGYSVSREKKERFSLILESASTNQTSMYLCASRITGQRGTEAFFGQGTRLTVV.

The V and J genes are TRBV28 and TRBJ2-1; no reliable D call. Trimming took off 3 bases at V and 9 bases at J, with 12 bases between the two ends. Germline CDR1 MDHEN, CDR2 SYDVKM. This CDR3 has 13 amino acids. CDR3 residues: CASSFGPPGEQFF. In DNA form, the CDR3 reads TGTGCCAGCAGTTTTGGCCCCCCGGGTGAGCAGTTCTTC.

The chain joins TRBV2 to TRBJ2-2; the match to TRBD2 covers 14 bases. The CDR3 is 17 residues long. CDR1 and CDR2 from the germline V gene are SNHLY and FYNNEI. After removal of 6 bases from V and 2 bases from J, the junction contained 5 bases not matched to a gene. CDR3 nucleotide sequence: TGTGCCAGCAGCGGACTAGCGGGAGGACGAAACACCGGGGAGCTGTTTTTT. Residues: CASSGLAGGRNTGELFF. Looking up the rest from reference TRBV2 and TRBJ2-2 gives the full variable domain: EPEVTQTPSHQVTQMGQEVILRCVPISNHLYFYWYRQILGQKVEFLVSFYNNEISEKSEIFDDQFSVERPDGSNFTLKIRSTKLEDSAMYFCASSGLAGGRNTGELFFGEGSRLTVL.

The J gene is TRBJ1-4, the V gene TRBV4-2; 7 bases are shared with TRBD1. CDR1 LGHNA and CDR2 YNFKEQ come from the germline V gene. CDR3 size: 16 residues. Trimming cost V 0 bases and J 8 bases; bases outside gene matches: 9. The CDR3, as DNA: TGTGCCAGCAGCCAAGAAAGGAGAGGGGGCGCCGAAAAACTGTTTTTT. This gives the protein CASSQERRGGAEKLFF.

The chain recombines TRBV3-1 (or the pseudogene TRBV3-2) with TRBJ1-2, with 7 nucleotides matching TRBD1. The CDR3 loop spans 13 amino acids. V trimming: 5 bases; J trimming: 5 bases; junction bases outside the gene matches: 5. Germline CDR1 and CDR2: LGHDT and YNNKEL (reference sequence). The CDR3 sequence: CASSDRVGYGYTF. CDR3 nucleotide sequence: TGTGCCAGCAGCGACAGGGTCGGATATGGCTACACCTTC.

This clone was picked up a small number of times. The rearrangement uses TRBV7-3 and TRBJ2-3; TRBD2 matches at 12 bases. The CDR3 covers 18 residues. The junction had 4 bases not matched to a gene; V was cut back by 0 bases and J by 0 bases. In germline, CDR1 is SGHTA, CDR2 FQGTGA. The CDR3 loop is CASSLTGTSGLSTDTQYF. The CDR3 DNA is TGTGCCAGCAGCTTAACCGGGACTAGCGGGCTTAGCACAGATACGCAGTATTTT.

The rearrangement joins TRBV3-1 (or the pseudogene TRBV3-2) to TRBJ2-1, with 10 nucleotides matching TRBD2. The CDR3 totals 15 residues. The germline gives CDR1 LGHDT, CDR2 YNNKEL (reference sequence). V lost 1 base and J lost 9; bases outside the gene matches: 6. The CDR3 DNA follows: TGTGCCAGCAGCCAAGGACGAGCGGGAGGGGCTGAGCAGTTCTTC. Translated, it gives CASSQGRAGGAEQFF.